Listed below are T cell receptor beta chains from one sample, sequenced in a study of blood T cell repertoires in COVID-19. Repertoires were generated with immunoSEQ multiplex PCR, while TCRdb's copy carries only in-frame clones and drops some. Counted here are about 390,000 clones, about 90% occurring once; the ten biggest clones make up under 3%. The specimen sequenced was peripheral blood. These receptors all stem from a woman aged 55-75 years with COVID-19, enrolled during active disease. The CDR3 runs from the conserved cysteine through the conserved F or W. The D gene is left open where the match is weak. Rows may omit the clone size; those that give it use once, few, many or a size class.

j_gene | d_gene | v_gene | abundance | CDR3aa | CDR3nt
TRBJ2-2 | TRBD2 | TRBV5-1 | NA | CASSYRGEGTGELFF | TGCGCCAGCAGCTACCGGGGGGAAGGCACCGGGGAGCTGTTTTTT
TRBJ2-6 | TRBD1 | TRBV5-1 | NA | CASSSSGTGGPGANVLTF | TGCGCCAGCAGCTCCTCCGGGACAGGGGGCCCTGGGGCCAACGTCCTGACTTTC
TRBJ1-2 | TRBD1 | TRBV6-6 | NA | CASSYSGTGGVNTF | TGTGCCAGCAGTTACTCAGGGACAGGGGGCGTCAACACCTTC
TRBJ1-2 | TRBD1 | TRBV4-2 | once | CASSQHNRGAYGYTF | TGTGCCAGCAGCCAGCACAACAGGGGAGCCTATGGCTACACCTTC
TRBJ1-2 | TRBD1 | TRBV18 | NA | CASSPGTGGQGYTF | TGTGCCAGCTCACCCGGGACAGGGGGACAAGGCTACACCTTC
TRBJ2-2 | TRBD2 | TRBV9 | NA | CASSARPGGNTGELFF | TGTGCCAGCAGCGCCCGGCCGGGGGGGAACACCGGGGAGCTGTTTTTT
TRBJ1-1 | NA | TRBV6-5 | NA | CASSPDRTPNTEAFF | TGTGCCAGCAGTCCCGACAGGACACCGAACACTGAAGCTTTCTTT
TRBJ1-4 | TRBD1 | TRBV5-1 | NA | CASSLGQGGEKLFF | TGCGCCAGCAGCTTGGGACAGGGCGGCGAAAAACTGTTTTTT
TRBJ1-1 | NA | TRBV6-5 | NA | CASSYSKVWSTEAFF | TGTGCCAGCAGTTACTCGAAGGTCTGGAGCACTGAAGCTTTCTTT
TRBJ2-3 | NA | TRBV9 | NA | CASSLLGDTDTQYF | TGTGCCAGCAGCCTCCTGGGAGACACAGATACGCAGTATTTT
TRBJ2-5 | NA | TRBV27 | NA | CASSLEDPGQGKTQYF | TGTGCCAGCAGTTTAGAGGACCCAGGTCAGGGGAAGACCCAGTACTTC
TRBJ1-1 | NA | TRBV11-2 | NA | CASSSYREGGAATEAFF | TGTGCCAGCAGCTCGTACAGGGAGGGCGGTGCTGCCACTGAAGCTTTCTTT
TRBJ2-5 | TRBD2 | TRBV4-1 | NA | CASSSRASGLQETQYF | TGCGCCAGCAGCTCACGCGCTAGCGGACTCCAAGAGACCCAGTACTTC
TRBJ2-5 | TRBD1 | TRBV29-1 | NA | CSSRTGEETQYF | TGCAGCTCCCGGACAGGGGAAGAGACCCAGTACTTC